The present TCR beta chain was sequenced within a study of early T cells in non-severe SARS-CoV-2 infection. On the study more broadly: Sequencing of unsorted whole blood was done on bulk RNA, leaving chains unpaired.

General observations from the study: Database matching using VDJdb favored anti-spike CD8 responses, with private and CD4 specificities left missing.

The TCR library protocol attached unique molecular identifiers to the individual cDNA molecules. MiXCR was run by TCRdb on the 5' RACE reads, yielding one entry per CDR3 protein. This table holds some 60,000 distinct CDR3 sequences, about 12% found once. Germline CDR1 LNHDA, CDR2 SQIVND (reference sequence). The CDR3 is made up of 16 amino acids. V was clipped by 5 bases and J by 4 bases, with 17 bases between them. This clonotype has ten or more counts. Its antigen remains unknown. The V and J genes are TRBV19 and TRBJ2-2; TRBD2 might be the D (5 bases). This clonotype was obtained from an adult who was a healthcare worker with PCR-confirmed SARS-CoV-2 infection or an uninfected control (not recorded which). The sequenced sample was whole blood. The CDR3 spells CASSPYGLEGTGELFF. CDR3 bases: TGTGCCAGTAGTCCCTACGGTCTCGAGGGCACCGGGGAGCTGTTTTTT.